The T cell receptor beta chain under discussion was sequenced for a study of T cells in Graves' hyperthyroidism and ophthalmopathy. The CDR3 is 13 residues long. The V gene lost 2 bases and the J gene lost 5 bases, with 13 bases spanning the gap. In germline, CDR1 is DFQATT, CDR2 SNEGSKA (reference sequence). Template material for amplifying TCR beta CDR3 regions consisted of RNA transcripts. HTBI primers were used for first-round RT-PCR of the TCR CDR3. TCRdb re-analysed the multiplex PCR reads in MiXCR, keeping a single row per CDR3 protein. The sample lists some 300,000 distinct CDR3 sequences, approximately 18% seen once, with under 45% in the top ten. The table lists this clonotype with a few counts.

The chain employs TRBV20-1 and TRBJ2-7; possible D gene TRBD1, 6 bases. Sequencing was performed on blood. The sequence came from a man over 45 with Graves' ophthalmopathy. The CDR3 loop reads CSARRLGADEQYF. Written as DNA, the CDR3 is TGCAGTGCTAGACGGCTGGGGGCCGACGAGCAGTACTTC.